This passage covers 16 T cell receptor beta chains from one sample sequenced in a study of blood T cell repertoires in COVID-19. Sequencing was performed with immunoSEQ multiplex PCR; in TCRdb, only in-frame clones are kept and a portion is missing. The repertoire holds around 300,000 clones, with around 89% as singletons. The source material was peripheral blood. The receptors here all came from a woman in her 50s with active or convalescent COVID-19.

The gene calls are TRBV7-2 and TRBJ1-1, with D possibly being TRBD1 (5 bases). The CDR3 is made up of 14 amino acids. V was pared by 5 bases and J by 5 bases, with 15 bases between. Germline V gene sequence: CDR1 SGHTA, CDR2 FQGNSA. The CDR3 region is CASSTSRGVTEAFF. In DNA form, the CDR3 reads TGTGCCAGCAGCACCAGTAGGGGTGTGACTGAAGCTTTCTTT. Full variable domain (rest looked up from reference TRBV7-2 and TRBJ1-1): GAGVSQSPSNKVTEKGKDVELRCDPISGHTALYWYRQSLGQGLEFLIYFQGNSAPDKSGLPSDRFSAERTGGSVSTLTIQRTQQEDSAVYLCASSTSRGVTEAFFGQGTRLTVV.

The rearrangement joins TRBV19 to TRBJ2-1; D is ambiguous. Trimming pared 3 bases from V and 1 base from J, leaving 10 bases between. The CDR3 covers 15 residues. Germline V gene sequence: CDR1 LNHDA, CDR2 SQIVND (reference sequence). In nucleotides, the CDR3 is TGTGCCAGTAGTATCCTCGCTAGATCCTACAATGAGCAGTTCTTC. It specifies CASSILARSYNEQFF.

The rearrangement uses TRBV6-6 and TRBJ1-2, with 9 positions matching TRBD1. The CDR3 runs 13 residues. J gave up 7 bases and V 5 bases, and 5 bases lay outside the gene matches. Germline CDR1 MNHNY, CDR2 SVGAGI (reference sequence). CDR3 coding DNA: TGTGCCAGCAGTCAAACAGGGGGCTCTGGCTACACCTTC. It yields the protein CASSQTGGSGYTF.

The chain has TRBV20-1 and TRBJ2-7; 7 positions match TRBD2. CDR3 size: 13 residues. Germline V gene lookup returns CDR1 DFQATT and CDR2 SNEGSKA (reference sequence). J lost 4 bases, V lost 3 bases, and 6 bases had no gene match. CDR3 sequence: CSASLRERYEQYF. Written as DNA, the CDR3 is TGCAGTGCTAGTCTGCGGGAGAGGTACGAGCAGTACTTC.

V gene TRBV19 combines with J gene TRBJ1-5; 7 bases line up with TRBD1. CDR1 is LNHDA and CDR2 is SQIVND in the germline V gene (reference sequence). The length of the CDR3 is 17 residues. Trimming removed 5 bases from V and 3 bases from J; junction bases left unmatched: 13. CDR3 amino acids: CASSVTYGDSFNQPQHF. CDR3 sequence (DNA): TGTGCCAGTAGTGTCACTTACGGGGACAGTTTCAATCAGCCCCAGCATTTT.

V gene TRBV27 combines with J gene TRBJ1-4; 9 bases agree with TRBD1. J gave up 1 base and V 5 bases, and 5 bases lay outside the gene matches. The germline V gene has CDR1 MNHEY and CDR2 SMNVEV (reference sequence). This CDR3 is 16 amino acids long. CDR3 residues: CASSVGQGLTNEKLFF. CDR3 bases: TGTGCCAGCAGTGTCGGACAGGGGTTAACTAATGAAAAACTGTTTTTT.

The rearrangement links TRBV3-1 (or the pseudogene TRBV3-2) to TRBJ1-2; D is unclear. The CDR3 spans 11 residues. Deletions cut 9 bases from V and 10 bases from J, with 15 bases between. Germline V gene data show CDR1 as LGHDT and CDR2 as YNNKEL (reference sequence). CDR3 protein: CARGDLLYYTF. The CDR3 nucleotides read TGTGCCAGAGGAGACCTACTATACTACACCTTC.

The CDR3 DNA reads as TGCGCCAGCAGCTTGACAGGAGATGTGGATGGCTACACCTTC. Encoded protein: CASSLTGDVDGYTF. V is TRBV5-1 and J is TRBJ1-2; TRBD1 is a possible D gene (5 bases). Germline V CDR1 and CDR2: SGHRS, YFSETQ. The CDR3 consists of 14 residues. Between the trimmed V and J ends, which lost 1 base and 6 bases, there was a span of 13 bases.

The J gene is TRBJ2-7, the V gene TRBV5-5; 11 bases line up with TRBD2. CDR1 is SGHKS, CDR2 YYEKEE, per germline (reference sequence). The CDR3 totals 16 residues. Germline trimming cut 4 bases from V and 5 bases from J; bases unmatched to any gene: 11. The CDR3 is CASSRGTSGYWNEQYF. CDR3 bases: TGTGCCAGCAGCCGAGGGACTAGCGGTTACTGGAACGAGCAGTACTTC.

The genes are TRBV29-1 and TRBJ1-2; TRBD1 might be the D (5 bases). This CDR3 contains 11 residues. Germline V CDR1 and CDR2: SQVTM, ANQGSEA. The V end was cut by 3 bases, the J end by 7 bases, with 9 bases between. The CDR3 sequence: CSVDGGGGYTF. CDR3 nucleotides: TGCAGCGTTGACGGCGGGGGTGGCTACACCTTC.

V is TRBV28 and J is TRBJ1-1; weak D call: TRBD1 (6 bases). Germline V gene data show CDR1 as MDHEN and CDR2 as SYDVKM. Trimming removed 7 bases from V and 0 bases from J, with 15 bases in between. This CDR3 spans 15 amino acids. CDR3 in amino acids: CASTDLDRLNTEAFF. CDR3 nucleotides: TGTGCCAGCACCGACCTTGACAGGCTGAACACTGAAGCTTTCTTT.

The V gene is TRBV28, the J gene TRBJ2-7, with a tentative D call TRBD1 (5 bases). The CDR3 is made up of 14 amino acids. Germline CDR1 and CDR2: MDHEN and SYDVKM. Trimming left V 7 bases short and J 4 bases short, with 17 bases between. This CDR3 reads CASTDRGLIYEQYF. The CDR3 DNA follows: TGTGCCAGCACCGATAGGGGTCTGATTTACGAGCAGTACTTC.

CDR3 coding DNA: TGTGCCAGCAGGCTCCAGGGGGGCCCCGACTACGAGCAGTACTTC. Its translation is CASRLQGGPDYEQYF. V is TRBV19 and J is TRBJ2-7; tentative D call: TRBD1 (7 bases). The V end was cut by 9 bases, the J end by 3 bases, with 21 bases between. The germline V gene encodes CDR1 LNHDA and CDR2 SQIVND (reference sequence). This CDR3 contains 15 residues. The variable domain in full, with the rest retrieved from reference TRBV19 and TRBJ2-7, is DGGITQSPKYLFRKEGQNVTLSCEQNLNHDAMYWYRQDPGQGLRLIYYSQIVNDFQKGDIAEGYSVSREKKESFPLTVTSAQKNPTAFYLCASRLQGGPDYEQYFGPGTRLTVT.

The chain recombines TRBV30 with TRBJ2-5; 11 positions match TRBD2. The length of the CDR3 is 14 residues. Germline trimming cut 1 base from V and 4 bases from J; bases unmatched to any gene: 2. Germline assignment: CDR1 GTSNPN and CDR2 SVGIG (reference sequence). CDR3 residues: CAWSGLAGGETQYF. DNA of the CDR3: TGTGCCTGGAGTGGCCTAGCGGGAGGAGAGACCCAGTACTTC.

J is TRBJ2-1 and V is TRBV24-1; D is perhaps TRBD2 (6 bases). Between the trimmed V and J ends, which lost 6 bases and 2 bases, there was a span of 13 bases. Germline V gene data show CDR1 as KGHDR and CDR2 as SFDVKD. The CDR3 has 15 residues. In nucleotides, the CDR3 is TGTGCCACCAGTCCCCGGTCGGGGGCCTACAATGAGCAGTTCTTC. Its protein product is CATSPRSGAYNEQFF.

The chain uses TRBV28 and TRBJ2-7; TRBD2 matches at 11 bases. The trim removed 4 bases at V and 7 bases at J, leaving 6 bases unmatched. The CDR3 is made up of 14 amino acids. In germline, CDR1 is MDHEN, CDR2 SYDVKM. CDR3 DNA sequence: TGTGCCAGCAGTTACCTAGCGGGGGGCGGGGAGCAGTACTTC. Amino acid sequence: CASSYLAGGGEQYF.